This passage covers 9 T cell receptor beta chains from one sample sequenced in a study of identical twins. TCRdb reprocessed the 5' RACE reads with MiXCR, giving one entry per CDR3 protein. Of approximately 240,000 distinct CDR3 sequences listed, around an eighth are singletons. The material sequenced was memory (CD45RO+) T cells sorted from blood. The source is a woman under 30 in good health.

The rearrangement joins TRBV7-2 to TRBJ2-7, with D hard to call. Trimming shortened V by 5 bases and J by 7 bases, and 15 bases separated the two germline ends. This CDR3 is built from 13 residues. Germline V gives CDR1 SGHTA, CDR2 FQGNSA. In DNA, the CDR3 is TGTGCCAGCAGCAAACAGACCCTGGGGGAGCAGTACTTC. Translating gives CASSKQTLGEQYF.

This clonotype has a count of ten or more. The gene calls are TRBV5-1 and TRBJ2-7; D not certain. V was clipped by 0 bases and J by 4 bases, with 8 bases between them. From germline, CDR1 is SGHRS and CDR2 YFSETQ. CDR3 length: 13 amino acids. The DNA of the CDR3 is TGCGCCAGCAGCTTGGGAAACGGTTACGAGCAGTACTTC. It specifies CASSLGNGYEQYF.

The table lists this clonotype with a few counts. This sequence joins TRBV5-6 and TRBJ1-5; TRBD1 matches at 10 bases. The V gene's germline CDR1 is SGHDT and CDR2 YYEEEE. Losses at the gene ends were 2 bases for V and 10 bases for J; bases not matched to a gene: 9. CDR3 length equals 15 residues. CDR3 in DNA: TGTGCCAGCAGCTTAGGTTGGGACAGGGGAAGCCCCCAGCATTTT. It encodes CASSLGWDRGSPQHF.

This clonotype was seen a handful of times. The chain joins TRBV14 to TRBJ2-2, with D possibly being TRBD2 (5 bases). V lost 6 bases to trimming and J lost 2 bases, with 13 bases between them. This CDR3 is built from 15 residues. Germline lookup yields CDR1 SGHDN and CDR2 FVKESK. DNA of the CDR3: TGTGCCAGCAGTGACATCCGGGAAAACACCGGGGAGCTGTTTTTT. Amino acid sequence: CASSDIRENTGELFF.

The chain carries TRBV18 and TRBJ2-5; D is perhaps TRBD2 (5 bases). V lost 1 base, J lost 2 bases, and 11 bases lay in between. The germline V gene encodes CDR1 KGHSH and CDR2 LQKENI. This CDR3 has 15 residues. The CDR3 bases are TGTGCCAGCTCACCACGAACGGAGGATCAAGAGACCCAGTACTTC. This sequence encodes CASSPRTEDQETQYF. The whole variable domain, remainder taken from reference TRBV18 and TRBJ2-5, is NAGVMQNPRHLVRRRGQEARLRCSPMKGHSHVYWYRQLPEEGLKFMVYLQKENIIDESGMPKERFSAEFPKEGPSILRIQQVVRGDSAAYFCASSPRTEDQETQYFGPGTRLLVL.

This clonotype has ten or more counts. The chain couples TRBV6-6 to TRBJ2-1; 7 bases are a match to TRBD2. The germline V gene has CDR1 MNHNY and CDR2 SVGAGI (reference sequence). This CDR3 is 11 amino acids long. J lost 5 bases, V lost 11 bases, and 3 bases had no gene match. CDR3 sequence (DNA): TGTGCCGGAGGGAGGGACAATGAGCAGTTCTTC. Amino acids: CAGGRDNEQFF.

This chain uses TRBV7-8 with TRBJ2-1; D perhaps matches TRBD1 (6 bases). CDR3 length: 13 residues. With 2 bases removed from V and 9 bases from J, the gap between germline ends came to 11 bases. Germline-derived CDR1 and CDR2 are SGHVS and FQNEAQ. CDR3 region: CASSLTRGFEQFF. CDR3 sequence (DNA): TGTGCCAGCAGCTTAACCAGGGGATTTGAGCAGTTCTTC.

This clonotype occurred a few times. CDR3: CASVRGNTEAFF. DNA for the CDR3: TGTGCCAGTGTACGGGGGAACACTGAAGCTTTCTTT. The V gene is TRBV6-1, the J gene TRBJ1-1; no firm D call. CDR1 is MNHNS, CDR2 SASEGT, per germline. V was shortened by 9 bases and J by 1 base, with 9 bases between the two germline ends. The CDR3 loop spans 12 amino acids.

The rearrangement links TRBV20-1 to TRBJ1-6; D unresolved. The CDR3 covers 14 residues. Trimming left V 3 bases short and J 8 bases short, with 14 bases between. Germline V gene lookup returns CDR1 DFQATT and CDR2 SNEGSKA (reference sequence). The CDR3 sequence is CSASGSYGDSPLHF. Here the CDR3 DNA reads TGCAGTGCTAGTGGCTCATACGGCGATTCACCCCTCCACTTT.